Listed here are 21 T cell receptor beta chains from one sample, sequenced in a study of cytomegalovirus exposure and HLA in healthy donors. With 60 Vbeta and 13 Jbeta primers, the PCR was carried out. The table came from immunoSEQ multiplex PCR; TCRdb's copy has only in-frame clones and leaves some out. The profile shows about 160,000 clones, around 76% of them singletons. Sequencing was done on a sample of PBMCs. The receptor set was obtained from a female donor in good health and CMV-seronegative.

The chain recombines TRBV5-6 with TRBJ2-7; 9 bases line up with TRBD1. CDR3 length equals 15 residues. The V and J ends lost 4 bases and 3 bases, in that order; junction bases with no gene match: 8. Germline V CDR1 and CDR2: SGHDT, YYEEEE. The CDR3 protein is CASSLWGTGFYEQYF. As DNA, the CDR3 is TGTGCCAGCAGCCTGTGGGGGACAGGGTTCTACGAGCAGTACTTC.

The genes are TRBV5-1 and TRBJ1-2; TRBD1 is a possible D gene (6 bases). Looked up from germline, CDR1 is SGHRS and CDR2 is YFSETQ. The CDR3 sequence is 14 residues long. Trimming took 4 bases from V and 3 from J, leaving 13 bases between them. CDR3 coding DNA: TGCGCCAGCAGCCCCCCCCAGGGGCACTATGGCTACACCTTC. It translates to CASSPPQGHYGYTF.

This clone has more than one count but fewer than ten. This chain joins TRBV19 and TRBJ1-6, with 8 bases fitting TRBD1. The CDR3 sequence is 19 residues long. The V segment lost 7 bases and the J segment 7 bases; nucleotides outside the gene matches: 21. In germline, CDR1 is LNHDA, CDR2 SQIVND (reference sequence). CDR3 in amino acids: CASNRDRSLNGGWNSPLHF. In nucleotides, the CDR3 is TGTGCCAGTAACCGGGACAGGTCTCTCAACGGGGGATGGAATTCACCCCTCCACTTT.

Here the CDR3 DNA reads TGTGCCAGCAGCCCAGGGGGCCAAAAACTGTTTTTT. Protein product: CASSPGGQKLFF. The V gene is TRBV6-6, the J gene TRBJ1-4, with 8 nucleotides matching TRBD1. V trimming: 6 bases; J trimming: 9 bases; junction bases outside the gene matches: 3. The CDR3 spans 12 residues. From germline, CDR1 is MNHNY and CDR2 SVGAGI (reference sequence).

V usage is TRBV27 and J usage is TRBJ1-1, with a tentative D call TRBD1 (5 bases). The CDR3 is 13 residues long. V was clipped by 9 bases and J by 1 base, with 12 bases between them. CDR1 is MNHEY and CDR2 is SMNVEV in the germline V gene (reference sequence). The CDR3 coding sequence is TGTGCCAGTATGGGGGAGGGGAACACTGAAGCTTTCTTT. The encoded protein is CASMGEGNTEAFF.

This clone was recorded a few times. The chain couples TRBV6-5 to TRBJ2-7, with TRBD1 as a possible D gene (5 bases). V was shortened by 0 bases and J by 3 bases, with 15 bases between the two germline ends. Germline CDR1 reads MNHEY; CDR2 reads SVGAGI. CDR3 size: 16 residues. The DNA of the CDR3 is TGTGCCAGCAGTTACTCTGGGCAGGGTTCCTTCTACGAGCAGTACTTC. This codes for CASSYSGQGSFYEQYF.

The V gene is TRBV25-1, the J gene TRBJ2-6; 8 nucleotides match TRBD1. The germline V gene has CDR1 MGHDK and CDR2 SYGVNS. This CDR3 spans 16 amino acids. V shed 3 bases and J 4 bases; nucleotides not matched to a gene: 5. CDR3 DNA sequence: TGTGCCAGCAGTGATCGACAGGGGAGCGGGGCCAACGTCCTGACTTTC. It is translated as CASSDRQGSGANVLTF.

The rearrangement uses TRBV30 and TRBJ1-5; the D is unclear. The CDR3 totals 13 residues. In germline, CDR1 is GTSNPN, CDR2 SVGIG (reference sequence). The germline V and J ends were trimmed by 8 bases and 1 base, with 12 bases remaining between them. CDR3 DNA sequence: TGTGCCGGGTCACTGGGCAGCAATCAGCCCCAGCATTTT. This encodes CAGSLGSNQPQHF.

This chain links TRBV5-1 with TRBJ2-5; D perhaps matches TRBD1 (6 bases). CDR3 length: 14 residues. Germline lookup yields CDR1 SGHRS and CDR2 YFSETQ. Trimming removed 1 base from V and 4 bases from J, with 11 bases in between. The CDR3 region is CASSLRGRRETQYF. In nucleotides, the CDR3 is TGCGCCAGCAGCTTGAGGGGGAGAAGAGAGACCCAGTACTTC. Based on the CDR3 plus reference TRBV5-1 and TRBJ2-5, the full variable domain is KAGVTQTPRYLIKTRGQQVTLSCSPISGHRSVSWYQQTPGQGLQFLFEYFSETQRNKGNFPGRFSGRQFSNSRSEMNVSTLELGDSALYLCASSLRGRRETQYFGPGTRLLVL.

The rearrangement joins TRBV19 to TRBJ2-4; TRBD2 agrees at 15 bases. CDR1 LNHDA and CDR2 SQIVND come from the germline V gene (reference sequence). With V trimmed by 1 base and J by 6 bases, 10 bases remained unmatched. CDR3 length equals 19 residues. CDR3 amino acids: CASSIVGGLAGGPGNIQYF. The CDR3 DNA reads TGTGCCAGTAGTATAGTCGGAGGACTAGCGGGAGGGCCAGGAAACATTCAGTACTTC.

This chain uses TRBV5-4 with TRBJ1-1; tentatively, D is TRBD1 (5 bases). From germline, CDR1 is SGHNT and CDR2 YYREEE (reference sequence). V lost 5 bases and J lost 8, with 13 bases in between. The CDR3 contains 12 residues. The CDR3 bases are TGTGCCAGCAGGCGGGACCTCTCAGAAGCTTTCTTT. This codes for CASRRDLSEAFF.

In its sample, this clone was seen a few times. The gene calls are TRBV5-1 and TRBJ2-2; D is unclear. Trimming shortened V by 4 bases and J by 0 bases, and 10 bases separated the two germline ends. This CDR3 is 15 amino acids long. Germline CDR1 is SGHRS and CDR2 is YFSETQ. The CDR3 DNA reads TGCGCCAGCAGCACAGAAAGGTCGAACACCGGGGAGCTGTTTTTT. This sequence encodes CASSTERSNTGELFF.

CDR3 sequence: CASSLSLNTGELFF. In DNA form, the CDR3 reads TGTGCCAGCAGCTTGAGTCTGAACACCGGGGAGCTGTTTTTT. V is TRBV7-2 and J is TRBJ2-2; D not certain. In germline, CDR1 is SGHTA, CDR2 FQGNSA. V was pared by 3 bases and J by 1 base, with 6 bases between. The CDR3 totals 14 residues.

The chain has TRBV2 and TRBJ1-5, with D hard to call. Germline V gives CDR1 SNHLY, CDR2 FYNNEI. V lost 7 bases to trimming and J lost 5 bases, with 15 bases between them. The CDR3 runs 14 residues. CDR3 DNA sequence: TGTGCCAGCAACCCTACCTCAACCCATCAGCCCCAGCATTTT. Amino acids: CASNPTSTHQPQHF.

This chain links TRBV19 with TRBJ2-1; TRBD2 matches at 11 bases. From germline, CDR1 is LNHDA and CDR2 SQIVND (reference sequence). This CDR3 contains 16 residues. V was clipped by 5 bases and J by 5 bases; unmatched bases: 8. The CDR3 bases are TGTGCCAGTAGTGGGGATACTAGCGGGAGAAACAATGAGCAGTTCTTC. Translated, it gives CASSGDTSGRNNEQFF. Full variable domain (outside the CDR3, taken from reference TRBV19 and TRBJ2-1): DGGITQSPKYLFRKEGQNVTLSCEQNLNHDAMYWYRQDPGQGLRLIYYSQIVNDFQKGDIAEGYSVSREKKESFPLTVTSAQKNPTAFYLCASSGDTSGRNNEQFFGPGTRLTVL.

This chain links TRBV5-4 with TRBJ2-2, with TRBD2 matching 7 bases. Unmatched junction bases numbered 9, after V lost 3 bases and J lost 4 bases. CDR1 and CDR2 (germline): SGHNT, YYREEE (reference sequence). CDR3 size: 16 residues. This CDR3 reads CASSSVWSGGTGELFF. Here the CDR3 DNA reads TGTGCCAGCAGCTCGGTCTGGTCGGGAGGCACCGGGGAGCTGTTTTTT.

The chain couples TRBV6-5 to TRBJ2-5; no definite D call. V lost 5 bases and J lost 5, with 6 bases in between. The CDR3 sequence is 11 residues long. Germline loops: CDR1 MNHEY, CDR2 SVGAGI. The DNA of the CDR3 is TGTGCCAGCAGTGCCCGGGAGACCCAGTACTTC. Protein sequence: CASSARETQYF.

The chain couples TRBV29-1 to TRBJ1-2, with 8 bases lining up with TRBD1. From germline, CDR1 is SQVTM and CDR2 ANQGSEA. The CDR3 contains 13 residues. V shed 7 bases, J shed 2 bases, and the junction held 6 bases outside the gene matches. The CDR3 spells CSAATGANYGYTF. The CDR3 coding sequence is TGCAGCGCCGCGACAGGGGCAAACTATGGCTACACCTTC.

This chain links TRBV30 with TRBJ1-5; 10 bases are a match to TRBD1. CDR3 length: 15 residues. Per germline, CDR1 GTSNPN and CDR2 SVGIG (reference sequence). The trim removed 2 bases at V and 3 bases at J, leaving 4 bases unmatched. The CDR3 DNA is TGTGCCTGGAGTATGGGACAGGGGACCAATCAGCCCCAGCATTTT. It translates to CAWSMGQGTNQPQHF.

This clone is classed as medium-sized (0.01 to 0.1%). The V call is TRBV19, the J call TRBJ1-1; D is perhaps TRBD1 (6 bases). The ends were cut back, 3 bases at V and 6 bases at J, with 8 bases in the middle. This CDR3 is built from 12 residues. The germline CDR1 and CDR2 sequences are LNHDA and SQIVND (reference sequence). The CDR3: CASSMGGPEAFF. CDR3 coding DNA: TGTGCCAGTAGTATGGGGGGGCCTGAAGCTTTCTTT. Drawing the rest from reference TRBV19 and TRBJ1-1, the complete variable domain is DGGITQSPKYLFRKEGQNVTLSCEQNLNHDAMYWYRQDPGQGLRLIYYSQIVNDFQKGDIAEGYSVSREKKESFPLTVTSAQKNPTAFYLCASSMGGPEAFFGQGTRLTVV.

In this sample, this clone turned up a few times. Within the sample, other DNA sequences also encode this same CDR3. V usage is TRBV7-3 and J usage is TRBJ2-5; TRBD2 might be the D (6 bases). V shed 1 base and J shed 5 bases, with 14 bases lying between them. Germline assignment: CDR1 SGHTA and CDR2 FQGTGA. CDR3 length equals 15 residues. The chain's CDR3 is CASSLNAGGEETQYF. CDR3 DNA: TGTGCCAGCAGCTTAAACGCAGGAGGGGAGGAGACCCAGTACTTC.